The 9 T cell receptor beta chains in this list originate from one sample, sequenced in a study of blood T cells in healthy people across ages. For the second PCR, which ran for roughly 6 to 12 cycles, a sample-barcoded 5' primer and a J-beta primer mix were used. Via MiXCR, TCRdb re-called the 5' RACE reads, giving one row per CDR3 protein. The table lists around 600,000 distinct CDR3 sequences, around 48% of them singletons, with roughly 24% in the top ten. The sample consisted of blood. The receptors were gathered from an older man in good health.

This clonotype turned up a few times. The rearrangement joins TRBV29-1 to TRBJ2-7, with D tentatively TRBD2 (5 bases). V was pared by 7 bases and J by 3 bases, with 25 bases between. Germline V gene sequence: CDR1 SQVTM, CDR2 ANQGSEA. The CDR3 loop spans 16 amino acids. In nucleotides, the CDR3 is TGCAGCGCATACCCGAAGACTATAGGGCCCCTCTACGAGCAGTACTTC. This gives the protein CSAYPKTIGPLYEQYF.

This clonotype has only a few counts. The CDR3 protein is CASSPPPVFEQYF. In DNA, the CDR3 is TGTGCCAGCAGTCCACCGCCCGTATTTGAGCAGTACTTC. The chain recombines TRBV28 with TRBJ2-5; D is unclear. This CDR3 spans 13 amino acids. Trimming removed 5 bases from V and 11 bases from J, with 18 bases in between. Germline V gives CDR1 MDHEN, CDR2 SYDVKM.

The V call is TRBV12-3 or TRBV12-4, the J call TRBJ1-3; D remains ambiguous. V dropped 3 bases and J dropped 0 bases, with 12 bases sitting between them. The CDR3 is 16 residues long. CDR3 nucleotides: TGTGCCAGCAGTTTTGCGACGGCAGCCTCTGGAAACACCATATATTTT. This sequence encodes CASSFATAASGNTIYF.

Worth noting for this clonotype: The junction departs from germline at one end; a sequencing error may be responsible. The rearrangement links TRBV5-1 to TRBJ2-1; 10 bases agree with TRBD1. Germline CDR1 reads SGHRS; CDR2 reads YFSETQ. CDR3 length equals 15 residues. The CDR3 region has the DNA TGCGCCAGCAGCCCGACAGGGGGCACCTACAATGGGCAGTTCTTC. Translation: CASSPTGGTYNGQFF.

This chain joins TRBV3-1 and TRBJ2-5, with unresolved D. V was shortened by 1 base and J by 1 base, with 22 bases between the two germline ends. The CDR3 covers 19 residues. Germline V gene data show CDR1 as LGHDT and CDR2 as YNNKEL (reference sequence). CDR3 protein: CASSQGKTSGLLIQETQYF. In nucleotides, the CDR3 is TGTGCCAGCAGCCAAGGGAAGACCTCAGGATTGCTTATCCAAGAGACCCAGTACTTC.

J is TRBJ1-2 and V is TRBV9; D is undetermined. V was trimmed by 8 bases and J by 2 bases, leaving 10 bases between them. The CDR3 covers 12 residues. The V gene's germline CDR1 is SGDLS and CDR2 YYNGEE. The CDR3 coding sequence is TGTGCCAGTGGTGGCACCAACTATGGCTACACCTTC. This gives the protein CASGGTNYGYTF.

The V and J genes are TRBV11-2 and TRBJ2-3, with TRBD2 identical over 8 bases. Germline CDR1 is SGHAT and CDR2 is FQNNGV. This CDR3 region has 16 residues. V was pared by 2 bases and J by 3 bases, with 7 bases of the junction left unmatched. CDR3 DNA: TGTGCCAGCAGCTTAACCAGCGGGAGAGGTACAGATACGCAGTATTTT. Amino acids: CASSLTSGRGTDTQYF. The full variable domain, its missing parts supplied by reference TRBV11-2 and TRBJ2-3, is EAGVAQSPRYKIIEKRQSVAFWCNPISGHATLYWYQQILGQGPKLLIQFQNNGVVDDSQLPKDRFSAERLKGVDSTLKIQPAKLEDSAVYLCASSLTSGRGTDTQYFGPGTRLTVL.

The CDR3 is CASSLAGQGGEQFF. Here the CDR3 DNA reads TGTGCCAGCAGCTTAGCGGGACAGGGGGGTGAGCAGTTCTTC. This chain joins TRBV11-2 and TRBJ2-1, with 11 bases matching TRBD1. The length of the CDR3 is 14 residues. From germline, CDR1 is SGHAT and CDR2 FQNNGV. V shed 1 base and J 9 bases; nucleotides not matched to a gene: 2.

This chain links TRBV6-5 with TRBJ1-5; the match to TRBD1 covers 7 bases. There are 14 residues in the CDR3. Germline V gene sequence: CDR1 MNHEY, CDR2 SVGAGI. The V segment lost 6 bases and the J segment 6 bases; nucleotides outside the gene matches: 8. The CDR3 spells CASRTGLIIQPQHF. For the CDR3, the DNA is TGTGCCAGCAGGACAGGGTTAATAATTCAGCCCCAGCATTTT.